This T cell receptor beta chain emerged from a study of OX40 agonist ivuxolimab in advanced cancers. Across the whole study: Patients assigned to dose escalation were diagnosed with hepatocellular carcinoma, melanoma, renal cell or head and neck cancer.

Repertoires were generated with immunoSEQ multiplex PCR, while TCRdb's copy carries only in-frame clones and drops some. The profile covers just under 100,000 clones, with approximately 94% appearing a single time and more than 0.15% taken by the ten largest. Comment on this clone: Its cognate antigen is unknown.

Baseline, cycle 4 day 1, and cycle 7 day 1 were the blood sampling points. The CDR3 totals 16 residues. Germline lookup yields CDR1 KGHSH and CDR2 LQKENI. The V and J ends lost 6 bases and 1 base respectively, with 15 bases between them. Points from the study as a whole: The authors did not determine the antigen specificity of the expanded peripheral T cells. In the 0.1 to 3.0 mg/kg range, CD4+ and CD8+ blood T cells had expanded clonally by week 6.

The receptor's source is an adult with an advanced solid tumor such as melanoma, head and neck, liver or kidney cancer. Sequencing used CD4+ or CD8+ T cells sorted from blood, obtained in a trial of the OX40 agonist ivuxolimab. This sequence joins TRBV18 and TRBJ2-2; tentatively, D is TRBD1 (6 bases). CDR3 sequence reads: CASSPWQGMNTGELFF. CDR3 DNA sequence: TGTGCCAGCTCCCCTTGGCAGGGGATGAACACCGGGGAGCTGTTTTTT.